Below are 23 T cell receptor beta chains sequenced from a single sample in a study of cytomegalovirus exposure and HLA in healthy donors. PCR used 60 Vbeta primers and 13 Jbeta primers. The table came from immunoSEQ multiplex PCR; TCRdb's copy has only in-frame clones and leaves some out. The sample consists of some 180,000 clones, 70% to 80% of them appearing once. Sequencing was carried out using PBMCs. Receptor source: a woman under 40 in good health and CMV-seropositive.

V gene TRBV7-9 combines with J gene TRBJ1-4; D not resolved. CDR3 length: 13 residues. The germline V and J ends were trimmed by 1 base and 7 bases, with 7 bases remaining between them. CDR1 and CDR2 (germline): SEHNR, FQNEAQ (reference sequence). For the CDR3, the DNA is TGTGCCAGCAGCTTAGGTCGTAGTGAAAAACTGTTTTTT. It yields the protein CASSLGRSEKLFF.

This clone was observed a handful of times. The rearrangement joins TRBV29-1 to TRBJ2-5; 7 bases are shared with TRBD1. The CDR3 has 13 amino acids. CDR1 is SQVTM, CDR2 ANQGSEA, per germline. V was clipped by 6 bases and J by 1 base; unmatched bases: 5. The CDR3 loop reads CSVSQGTQETQYF. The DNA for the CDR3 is TGCAGCGTCTCACAGGGGACCCAAGAGACCCAGTACTTC.

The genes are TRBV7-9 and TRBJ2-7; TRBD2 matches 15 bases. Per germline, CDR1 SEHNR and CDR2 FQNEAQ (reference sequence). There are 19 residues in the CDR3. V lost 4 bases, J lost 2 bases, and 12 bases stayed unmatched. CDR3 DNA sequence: TGTGCCAGCAGCTCGACCGGGACTAGCGGGAGGTGGTCCACCTACGAGCAGTACTTC. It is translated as CASSSTGTSGRWSTYEQYF.

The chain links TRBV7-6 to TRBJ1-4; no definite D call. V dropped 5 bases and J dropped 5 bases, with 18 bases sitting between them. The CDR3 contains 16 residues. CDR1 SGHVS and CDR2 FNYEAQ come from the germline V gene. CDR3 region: CASSPRENVLNEKLFF. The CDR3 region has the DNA TGTGCCAGCAGCCCCCGGGAGAACGTTTTGAATGAAAAACTGTTTTTT.

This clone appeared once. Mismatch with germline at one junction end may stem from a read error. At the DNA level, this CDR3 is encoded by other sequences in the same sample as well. The CDR3 here is CASSGSTGPRLYEQYF. CDR3 nucleotides: TGCGCCAGCAGTGGATCGACAGGGCCAAGGCTCTACGAGCAATACTTC. The gene calls are TRBV10-2 and TRBJ2-7; 7 nucleotides agree with TRBD1. The V gene's germline CDR1 is WSHSY and CDR2 SAAADI. The CDR3 totals 16 residues.

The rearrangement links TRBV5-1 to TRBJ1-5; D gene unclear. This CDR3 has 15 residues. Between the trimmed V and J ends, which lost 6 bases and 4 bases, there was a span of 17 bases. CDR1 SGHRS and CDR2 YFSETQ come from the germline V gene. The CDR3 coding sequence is TGCGCCAGCATGAGGAGTACGAGAGGGAATCAGCCCCAGCATTTT. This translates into CASMRSTRGNQPQHF.

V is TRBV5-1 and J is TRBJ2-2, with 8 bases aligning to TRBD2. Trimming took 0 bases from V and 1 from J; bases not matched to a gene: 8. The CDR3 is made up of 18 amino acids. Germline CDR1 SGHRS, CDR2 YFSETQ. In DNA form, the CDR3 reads TGCGCCAGCAGCTTGGCCGGGGGGGGGACTTTGAACACCGGGGAGCTGTTTTTT. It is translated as CASSLAGGGTLNTGELFF.

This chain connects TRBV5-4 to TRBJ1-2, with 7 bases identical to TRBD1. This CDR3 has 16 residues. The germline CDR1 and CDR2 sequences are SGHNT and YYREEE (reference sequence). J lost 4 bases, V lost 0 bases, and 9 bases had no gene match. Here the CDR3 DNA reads TGTGCCAGCAGCTTGGACGGGACAGCTATGAGCTATGGCTACACCTTC. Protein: CASSLDGTAMSYGYTF.

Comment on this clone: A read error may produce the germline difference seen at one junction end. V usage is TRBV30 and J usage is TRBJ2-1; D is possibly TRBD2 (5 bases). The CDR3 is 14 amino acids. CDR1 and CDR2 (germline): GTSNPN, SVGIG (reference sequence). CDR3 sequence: CAWTSTPGYSEQFF. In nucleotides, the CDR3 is TGTGCCTGGACCTCTACACCGGGGTACAGTGAGCAGTTCTTC.

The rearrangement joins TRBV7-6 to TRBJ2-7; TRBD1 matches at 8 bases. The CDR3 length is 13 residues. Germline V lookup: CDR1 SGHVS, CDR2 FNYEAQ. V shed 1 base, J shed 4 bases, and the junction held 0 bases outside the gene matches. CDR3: CASSLGTGYEQYF. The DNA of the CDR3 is TGTGCCAGCAGCTTAGGGACAGGGTACGAGCAGTACTTC.

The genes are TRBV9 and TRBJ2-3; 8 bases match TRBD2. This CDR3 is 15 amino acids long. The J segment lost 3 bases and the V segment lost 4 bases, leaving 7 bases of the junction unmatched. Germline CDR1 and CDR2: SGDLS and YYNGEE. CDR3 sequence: CASSSPGTSTDTQYF. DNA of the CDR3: TGTGCCAGCAGCTCCCCAGGGACTAGTACAGATACGCAGTATTTT.

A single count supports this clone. CDR3: CASSFRTSGEYEQFF. The CDR3 DNA sequence: TGTGCCAGCAGCTTTCGGACTAGCGGGGAATATGAGCAGTTCTTC. The chain is built from TRBV7-8 and TRBJ2-1; the match to TRBD2 covers 12 bases. J lost 8 bases, V lost 3 bases, and 5 bases had no gene match. The CDR3 has 15 amino acids. Germline lookup yields CDR1 SGHVS and CDR2 FQNEAQ.

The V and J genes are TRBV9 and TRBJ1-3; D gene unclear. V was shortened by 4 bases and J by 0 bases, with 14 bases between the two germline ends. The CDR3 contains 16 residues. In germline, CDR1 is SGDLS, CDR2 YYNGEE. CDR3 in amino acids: CASSPRGDNSGNTIYF. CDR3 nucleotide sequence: TGTGCCAGCAGCCCCCGTGGAGATAACTCTGGAAACACCATATATTTT.

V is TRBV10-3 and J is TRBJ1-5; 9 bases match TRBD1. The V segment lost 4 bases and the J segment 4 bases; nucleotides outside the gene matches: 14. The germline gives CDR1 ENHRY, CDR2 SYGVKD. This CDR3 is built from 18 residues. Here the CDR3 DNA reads TGTGCCATCAGTGGGGAAGGGACAGGGTGGACGGGAAATCAGCCCCAGCATTTT. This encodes CAISGEGTGWTGNQPQHF.

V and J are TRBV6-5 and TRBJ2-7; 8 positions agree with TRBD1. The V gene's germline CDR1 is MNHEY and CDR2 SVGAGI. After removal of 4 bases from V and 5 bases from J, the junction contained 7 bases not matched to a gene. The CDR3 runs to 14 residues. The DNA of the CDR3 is TGTGCCAGCAGTTCCGGACAGGGCACCCACGAGCAGTACTTC. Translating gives CASSSGQGTHEQYF.

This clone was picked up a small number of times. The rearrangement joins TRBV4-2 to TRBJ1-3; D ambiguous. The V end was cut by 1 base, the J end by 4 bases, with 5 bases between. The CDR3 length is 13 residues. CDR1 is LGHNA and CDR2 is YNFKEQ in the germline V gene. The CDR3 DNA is TGTGCCAGCAGCCAAGGCAGGGGAAACACCATATATTTT. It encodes CASSQGRGNTIYF.

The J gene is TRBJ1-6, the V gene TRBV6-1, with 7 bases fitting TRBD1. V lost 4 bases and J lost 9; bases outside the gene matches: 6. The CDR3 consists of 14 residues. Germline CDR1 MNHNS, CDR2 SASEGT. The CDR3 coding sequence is TGTGCCAGCAGTGCAGACAGGGTGGGTTCACCCCTCCACTTT. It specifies CASSADRVGSPLHF.

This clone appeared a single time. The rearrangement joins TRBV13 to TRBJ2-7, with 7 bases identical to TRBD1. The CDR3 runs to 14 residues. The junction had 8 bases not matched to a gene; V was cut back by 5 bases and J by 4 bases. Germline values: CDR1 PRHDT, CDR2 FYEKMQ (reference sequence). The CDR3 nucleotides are TGTGCCAGCAGCACCGACAGGGTGGTTTACGAGCAGTACTTC. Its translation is CASSTDRVVYEQYF. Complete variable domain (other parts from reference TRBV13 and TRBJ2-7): AAGVIQSPRHLIKEKRETATLKCYPIPRHDTVYWYQQGPGQDPQFLISFYEKMQSDKGSIPDRFSAQQFSDYHSELNMSSLELGDSALYFCASSTDRVVYEQYFGPGTRLTVT.

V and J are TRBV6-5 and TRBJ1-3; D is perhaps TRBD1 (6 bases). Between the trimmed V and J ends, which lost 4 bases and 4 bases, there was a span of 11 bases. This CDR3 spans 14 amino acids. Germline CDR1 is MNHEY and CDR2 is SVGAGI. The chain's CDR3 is CASSSGAGGNTIYF. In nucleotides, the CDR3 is TGTGCCAGCAGTTCAGGGGCAGGAGGAAACACCATATATTTT.

In DNA, the CDR3 is TGTGCCAGCAGCACCCGGGGCTACGAGCAGTACTTC. Protein product: CASSTRGYEQYF. This chain connects TRBV13 to TRBJ2-7, with D maybe TRBD2 (5 bases). The CDR3 spans 12 residues. Germline CDR1 is PRHDT and CDR2 is FYEKMQ (reference sequence). Trimming stripped 5 bases from V and 3 bases from J, with 8 bases between. Filled out from reference TRBV13 and TRBJ2-7, the complete variable domain reads AAGVIQSPRHLIKEKRETATLKCYPIPRHDTVYWYQQGPGQDPQFLISFYEKMQSDKGSIPDRFSAQQFSDYHSELNMSSLELGDSALYFCASSTRGYEQYFGPGTRLTVT.

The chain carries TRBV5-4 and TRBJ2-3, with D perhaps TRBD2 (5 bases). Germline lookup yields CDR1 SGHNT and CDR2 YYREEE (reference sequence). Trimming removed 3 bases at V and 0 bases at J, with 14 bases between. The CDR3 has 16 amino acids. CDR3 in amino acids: CASSSIGLESTDTQYF. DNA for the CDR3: TGTGCCAGCAGCTCGATTGGACTTGAGAGCACAGATACGCAGTATTTT.

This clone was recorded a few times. The CDR3 spells CASSRLAGDNEQFF. The CDR3, as DNA: TGTGCCAGCAGTAGACTAGCGGGGGACAATGAGCAGTTCTTC. V and J are TRBV2 and TRBJ2-1; 12 bases are a match to TRBD2. Germline trimming cut 5 bases from V and 5 bases from J; bases unmatched to any gene: 1. CDR1 is SNHLY and CDR2 is FYNNEI in the germline V gene. There are 14 residues in the CDR3. Looking up the rest from reference TRBV2 and TRBJ2-1 gives the full variable domain: EPEVTQTPSHQVTQMGQEVILRCVPISNHLYFYWYRQILGQKVEFLVSFYNNEISEKSEIFDDQFSVERPDGSNFTLKIRSTKLEDSAMYFCASSRLAGDNEQFFGPGTRLTVL.

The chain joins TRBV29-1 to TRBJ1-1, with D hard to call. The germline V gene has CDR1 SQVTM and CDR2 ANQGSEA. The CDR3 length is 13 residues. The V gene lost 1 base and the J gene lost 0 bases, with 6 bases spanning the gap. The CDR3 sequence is CSVEAGMNTEAFF. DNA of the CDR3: TGCAGCGTTGAAGCGGGGATGAACACTGAAGCTTTCTTT.